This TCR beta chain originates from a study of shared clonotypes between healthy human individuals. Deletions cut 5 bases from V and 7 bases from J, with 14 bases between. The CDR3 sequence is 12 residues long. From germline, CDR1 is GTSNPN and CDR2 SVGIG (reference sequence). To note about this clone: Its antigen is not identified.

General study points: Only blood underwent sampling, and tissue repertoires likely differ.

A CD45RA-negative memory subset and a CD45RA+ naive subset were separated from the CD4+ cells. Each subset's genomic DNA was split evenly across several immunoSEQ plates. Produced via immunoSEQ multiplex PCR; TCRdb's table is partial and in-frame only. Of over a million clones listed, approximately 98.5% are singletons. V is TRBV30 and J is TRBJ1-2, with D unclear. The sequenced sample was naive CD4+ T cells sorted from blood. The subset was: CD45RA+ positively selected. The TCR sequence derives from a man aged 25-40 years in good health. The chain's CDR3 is CAWDPGSGGYTF. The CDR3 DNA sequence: TGTGCCTGGGACCCGGGGAGCGGTGGCTACACCTTC.